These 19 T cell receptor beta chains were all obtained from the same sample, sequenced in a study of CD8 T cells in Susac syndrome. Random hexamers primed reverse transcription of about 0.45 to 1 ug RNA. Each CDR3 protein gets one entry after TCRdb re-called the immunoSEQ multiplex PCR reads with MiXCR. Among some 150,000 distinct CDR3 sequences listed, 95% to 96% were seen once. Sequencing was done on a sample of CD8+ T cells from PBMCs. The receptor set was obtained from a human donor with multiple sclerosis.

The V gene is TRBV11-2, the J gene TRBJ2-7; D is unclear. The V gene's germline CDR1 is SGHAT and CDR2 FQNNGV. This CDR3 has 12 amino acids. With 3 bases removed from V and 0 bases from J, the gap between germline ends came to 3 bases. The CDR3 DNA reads TGTGCCAGCAGCTTCAGCTCCTACGAGCAGTACTTC. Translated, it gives CASSFSSYEQYF.

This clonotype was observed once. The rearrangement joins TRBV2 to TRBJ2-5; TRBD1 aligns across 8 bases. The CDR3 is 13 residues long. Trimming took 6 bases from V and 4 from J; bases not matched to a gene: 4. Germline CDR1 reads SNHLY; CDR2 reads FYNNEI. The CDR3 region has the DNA TGTGCCAGCAGACCAACAGGGGGAGAGACCCAGTACTTC. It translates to CASRPTGGETQYF.

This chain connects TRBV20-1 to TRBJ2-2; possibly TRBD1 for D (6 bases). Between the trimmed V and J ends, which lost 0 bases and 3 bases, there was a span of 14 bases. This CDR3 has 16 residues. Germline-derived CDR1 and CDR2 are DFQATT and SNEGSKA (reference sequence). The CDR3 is CSARDSTGYYTGELFF. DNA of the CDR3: TGCAGTGCTAGAGATTCGACAGGATATTACACCGGGGAGCTGTTTTTT.

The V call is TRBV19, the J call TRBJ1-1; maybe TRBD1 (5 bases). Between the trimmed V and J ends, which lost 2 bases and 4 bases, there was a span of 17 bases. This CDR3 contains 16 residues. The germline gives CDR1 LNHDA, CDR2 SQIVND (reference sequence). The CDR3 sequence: CASSIPPTVKATEAFF. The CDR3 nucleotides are TGTGCCAGTAGTATACCGCCGACAGTTAAGGCCACTGAAGCTTTCTTT. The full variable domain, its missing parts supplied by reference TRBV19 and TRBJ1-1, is DGGITQSPKYLFRKEGQNVTLSCEQNLNHDAMYWYRQDPGQGLRLIYYSQIVNDFQKGDIAEGYSVSREKKESFPLTVTSAQKNPTAFYLCASSIPPTVKATEAFFGQGTRLTVV.

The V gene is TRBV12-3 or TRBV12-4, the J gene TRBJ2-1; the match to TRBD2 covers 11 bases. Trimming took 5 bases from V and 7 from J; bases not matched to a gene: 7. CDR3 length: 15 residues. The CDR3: CASSPPRTSGNEQFF. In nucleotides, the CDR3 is TGTGCCAGCAGTCCCCCTCGGACTAGCGGGAATGAGCAGTTCTTC.

The CDR3 region is CASSSRGRASTDTQYF. In nucleotides, the CDR3 is TGCGCCAGCAGCTCCCGCGGCCGTGCTAGCACAGATACGCAGTATTTT. The J gene is TRBJ2-3, the V gene TRBV5-1, with D hard to call. V gave up 3 bases and J gave up 0 bases, with 14 bases separating them. This CDR3 is built from 16 residues. Germline lookup yields CDR1 SGHRS and CDR2 YFSETQ. The whole variable domain, remainder taken from reference TRBV5-1 and TRBJ2-3, is KAGVTQTPRYLIKTRGQQVTLSCSPISGHRSVSWYQQTPGQGLQFLFEYFSETQRNKGNFPGRFSGRQFSNSRSEMNVSTLELGDSALYLCASSSRGRASTDTQYFGPGTRLTVL.

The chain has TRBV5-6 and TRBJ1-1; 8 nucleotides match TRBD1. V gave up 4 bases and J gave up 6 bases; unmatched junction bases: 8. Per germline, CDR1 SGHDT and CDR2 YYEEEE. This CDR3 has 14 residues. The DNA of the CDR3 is TGTGCCAGCAGCCCTCGGACAGGGAAGGCTGAAGCTTTCTTT. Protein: CASSPRTGKAEAFF.

The CDR3 nucleotides read TGTGCCAGCAGCTCGATCGGGACTGAAGCTTTCTTT. Amino acids: CASSSIGTEAFF. This sequence joins TRBV7-9 and TRBJ1-1; D gene ambiguous. The CDR3 is 12 residues long. The germline V and J ends were trimmed by 4 bases and 5 bases, with 8 bases remaining between them. The germline V gene encodes CDR1 SEHNR and CDR2 FQNEAQ (reference sequence). The full variable domain, with the rest looked up from reference TRBV7-9 and TRBJ1-1, is DTGVSQNPRHKITKRGQNVTFRCDPISEHNRLYWYRQTLGQGPEFLTYFQNEAQLEKSRLLSDRFSAERPKGSFSTLEIQRTEQGDSAMYLCASSSIGTEAFFGQGTRLTVV.

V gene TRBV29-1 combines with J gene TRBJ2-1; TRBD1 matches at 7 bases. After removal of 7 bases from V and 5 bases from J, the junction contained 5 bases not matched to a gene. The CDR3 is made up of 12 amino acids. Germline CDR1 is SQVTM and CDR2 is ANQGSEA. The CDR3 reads CSETDRDNEQFF. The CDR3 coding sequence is TGCAGCGAGACCGACAGGGACAATGAGCAGTTCTTC.

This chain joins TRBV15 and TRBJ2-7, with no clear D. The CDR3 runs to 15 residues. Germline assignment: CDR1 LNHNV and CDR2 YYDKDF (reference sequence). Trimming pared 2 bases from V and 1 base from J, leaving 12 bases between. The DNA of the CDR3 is TGTGCCACCAGCAGATCCCGCTTAACGTCCTACGAGCAGTACTTC. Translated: CATSRSRLTSYEQYF.

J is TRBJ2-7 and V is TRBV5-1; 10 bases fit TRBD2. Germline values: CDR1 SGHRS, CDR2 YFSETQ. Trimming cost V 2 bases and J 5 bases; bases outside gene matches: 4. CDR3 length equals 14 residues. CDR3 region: CASSFSGGIDEQYF. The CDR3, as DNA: TGCGCCAGCAGCTTTAGCGGGGGGATCGACGAGCAGTACTTC.

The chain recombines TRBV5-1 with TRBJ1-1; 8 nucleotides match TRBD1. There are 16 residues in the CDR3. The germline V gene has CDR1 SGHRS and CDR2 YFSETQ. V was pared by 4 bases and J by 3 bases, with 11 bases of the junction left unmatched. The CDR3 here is CASSGGQGLTDTEAFF. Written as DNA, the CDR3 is TGCGCCAGCAGCGGCGGACAGGGTCTTACGGACACTGAAGCTTTCTTT.

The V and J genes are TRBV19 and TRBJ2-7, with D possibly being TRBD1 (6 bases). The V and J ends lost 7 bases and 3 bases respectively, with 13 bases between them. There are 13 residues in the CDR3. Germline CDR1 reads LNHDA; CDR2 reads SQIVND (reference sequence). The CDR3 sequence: CASNRGGVYEQYF. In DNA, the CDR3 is TGTGCCAGTAACCGTGGGGGCGTCTACGAGCAGTACTTC.

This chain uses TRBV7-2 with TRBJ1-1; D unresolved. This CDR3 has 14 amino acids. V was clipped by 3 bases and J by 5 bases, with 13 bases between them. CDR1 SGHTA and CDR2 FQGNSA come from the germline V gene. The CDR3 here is CASSFRSEWTEAFF. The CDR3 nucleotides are TGTGCCAGCAGCTTTCGATCGGAGTGGACTGAAGCTTTCTTT.

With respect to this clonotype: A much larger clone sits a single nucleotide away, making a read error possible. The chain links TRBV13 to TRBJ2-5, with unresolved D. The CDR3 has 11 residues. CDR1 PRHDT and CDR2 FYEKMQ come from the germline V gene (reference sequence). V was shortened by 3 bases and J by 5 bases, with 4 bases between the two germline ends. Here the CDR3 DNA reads TGTGCCAGCAGCTTTGAGGAGACCCAGTACTTC. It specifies CASSFEETQYF.

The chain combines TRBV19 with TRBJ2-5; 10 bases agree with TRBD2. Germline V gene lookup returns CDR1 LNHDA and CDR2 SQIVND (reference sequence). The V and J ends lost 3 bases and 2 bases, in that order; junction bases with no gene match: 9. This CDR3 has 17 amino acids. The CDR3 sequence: CASSIGSGGPIQETQYF. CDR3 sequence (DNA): TGTGCCAGTAGTATCGGTAGCGGGGGGCCCATACAAGAGACCCAGTACTTC.

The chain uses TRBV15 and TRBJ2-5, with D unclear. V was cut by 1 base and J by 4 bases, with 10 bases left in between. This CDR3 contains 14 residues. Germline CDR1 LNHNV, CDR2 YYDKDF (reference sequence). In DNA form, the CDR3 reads TGTGCCACCAGCAGAGTCAGTCTCCGAGAGACCCAGTACTTC. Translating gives CATSRVSLRETQYF.

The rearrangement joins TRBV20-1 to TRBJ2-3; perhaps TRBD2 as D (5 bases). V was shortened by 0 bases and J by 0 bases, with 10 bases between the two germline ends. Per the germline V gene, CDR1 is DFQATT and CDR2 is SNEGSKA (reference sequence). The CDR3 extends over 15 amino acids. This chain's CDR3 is CSARDLRDSTDTQYF. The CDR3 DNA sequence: TGCAGTGCTAGAGACCTTCGGGATAGCACAGATACGCAGTATTTT.

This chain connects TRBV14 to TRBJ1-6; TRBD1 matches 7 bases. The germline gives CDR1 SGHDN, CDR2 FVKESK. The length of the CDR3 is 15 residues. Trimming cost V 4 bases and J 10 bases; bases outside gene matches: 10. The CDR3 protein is CASSPKDRVVSPLHF. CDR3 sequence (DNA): TGTGCCAGCAGCCCGAAAGACAGGGTGGTGTCACCCCTCCACTTT.